This T cell receptor (beta chain) originates from a study of blood T cell repertoires in COVID-19. About the study: Donors in the United States, Italy and Spain gave samples during acute or convalescent COVID-19. Sources were T cells, B-cell-depleted T cells, or PBMCs; the material itself was cDNA or gDNA.

Original data processing: Amplified reference gene primers provided the basis for estimating nucleated cell counts. The method was immunoSEQ multiplex PCR; TCRdb's version includes in-frame clones alone and lacks a portion of them. From that table come the V and J calls and clone size; the DNA was used to work out D and trimming. The sample lists 130,000 to 150,000 clones, roughly 88% occurring once. This clone is a singleton in its sample. The CDR3 is 12 residues long. V was shortened by 4 bases and J by 2 bases, with 5 bases between the two germline ends. Germline CDR1 SGHVS, CDR2 FQNEAQ. The sample consisted of peripheral blood. The rearrangement uses TRBV7-8 and TRBJ1-2; D call uncertain. The receptor was isolated from a man aged 55 to 70 with active or convalescent COVID-19. CDR3 region: CASSYGNYGYTF. In DNA form, the CDR3 reads TGTGCCAGCAGCTACGGGAACTATGGCTACACCTTC.